A single sample is the source of the 6 T cell receptor beta chains below, sequenced in a study of T cell responses to AZD1222 COVID-19 vaccine. Measured with immunoSEQ multiplex PCR; TCRdb has only the in-frame clones, and not every one. The data contain about 120,000 clones, approximately 83% of them singletons. The input for sequencing was peripheral blood, taken on day 0 of AZD1222 vaccination. Receptor source: an adult in good health.

The rearrangement links TRBV7-9 to TRBJ2-5; perhaps D is TRBD1 or TRBD2 (5 bases each). The CDR3 covers 19 residues. V lost 2 bases and J 2 bases, leaving 24 bases between the germline ends. CDR1 is SEHNR and CDR2 is FQNEAQ in the germline V gene (reference sequence). CDR3 region: CASSLRSVGERTLQETQYF. The DNA for the CDR3 is TGTGCCAGCAGCTTACGATCTGTAGGGGAGCGAACATTACAAGAGACCCAGTACTTC.

The V and J genes are TRBV6-2 or TRBV6-3 and TRBJ2-3; no definite D call. Germline assignment: CDR1 MNHEY and CDR2 SVGEGT. The CDR3 is 12 residues long. The V gene lost 2 bases and the J gene lost 4 bases, with 4 bases spanning the gap. DNA for the CDR3: TGTGCCAGCAGTTACCTCCCAGATACGCAGTATTTT. Encoded protein: CASSYLPDTQYF.

V gene TRBV19 combines with J gene TRBJ1-1, with D tentatively TRBD1 (5 bases). This CDR3 is built from 14 residues. Germline V gene lookup returns CDR1 LNHDA and CDR2 SQIVND (reference sequence). Trimming left V 6 bases short and J 4 bases short, with 15 bases between. Here the CDR3 reads CASRDNSYGTEAFF. DNA of the CDR3: TGTGCCAGTAGGGACAATAGCTACGGCACTGAAGCTTTCTTT.

The CDR3 is CASSQGSTGIQPQHF. Written as DNA, the CDR3 is TGTGCCAGCAGCCAAGGGTCTACAGGGATCCAGCCCCAGCATTTT. The chain employs TRBV3-1 (or the pseudogene TRBV3-2) and TRBJ1-5, with a tentative D call TRBD1 (6 bases). Trimming took 1 base from V and 7 from J, leaving 14 bases between them. Germline-derived CDR1 and CDR2 are LGHDT and YNNKEL (reference sequence). This CDR3 is built from 15 residues.

The rearrangement joins TRBV6-2 or TRBV6-3 to TRBJ2-7; D possibly matches TRBD1 or TRBD2 (5 bases each). CDR1 and CDR2 (germline): MNHEY, SVGEGT. This CDR3 spans 16 amino acids. Trimming took off 4 bases at V and 2 bases at J, with 18 bases between the two ends. In nucleotides, the CDR3 is TGTGCCAGCAGTTCCCCGAGAGGGACGAGGCCCTACGAGCAGTACTTC. Encoded protein: CASSSPRGTRPYEQYF.

The chain employs TRBV28 and TRBJ1-6; D gene unclear. Trimming removed 5 bases at V and 5 bases at J, with 10 bases between. The CDR3 has 14 residues. Germline CDR1 reads MDHEN; CDR2 reads SYDVKM. CDR3 region: CASSIDTNNSPLHF. CDR3 nucleotide sequence: TGTGCCAGCAGTATAGACACCAATAATTCACCCCTCCACTTT.